This is a list of T cell receptor beta chains from one sample in a study of monozygotic twins with inflammatory bowel disease. TCRdb re-called the 5' RACE reads and shows each CDR3 protein once, DNA omitted. The listing contains about 300,000 distinct CDR3 sequences. The specimen sequenced was blood. The receptors shown here come from a human donor with ulcerative colitis or Crohn's disease, or a healthy co-twin of an affected twin (not recorded which). Each CDR3 is given with its conserved first and last residue.

CDR3 protein: CSATNTYTDTQHF; CDR3 length: 13; V gene: TRBV20-1; J gene: TRBJ2-3
CDR3 protein: CASSSGELPGEETQYF; CDR3 length: 16; V gene: TRBV12-3/TRBV12-4; J gene: TRBJ2-5
CDR3 protein: CSASLQRNTGELFF; CDR3 length: 14; V gene: TRBV20-1; J gene: TRBJ2-2
CDR3 protein: CASSPTSGEWETQYF; CDR3 length: 15; V gene: TRBV7-8; J gene: TRBJ2-5
CDR3 protein: CAWSVLGQAFDEQYF; CDR3 length: 15; V gene: TRBV30; J gene: TRBJ2-7
CDR3 protein: CASTPKPGGNEQFF; CDR3 length: 14; V gene: TRBV7-9; J gene: TRBJ2-1
CDR3 protein: CSARTRNLRAYEQYF; CDR3 length: 15; V gene: TRBV20-1; J gene: TRBJ2-7
CDR3 protein: CASSLSGGAYGYTF; CDR3 length: 14; V gene: TRBV7-2; J gene: TRBJ1-2
CDR3 protein: CASSLGGGSSSYEQYF; CDR3 length: 16; V gene: TRBV7-2; J gene: TRBJ2-7
CDR3 protein: CASSESLYSGELFF; CDR3 length: 14; V gene: TRBV6-1; J gene: TRBJ2-2
CDR3 protein: CASSPHTGHTYEQYF; CDR3 length: 15; V gene: TRBV7-9; J gene: TRBJ2-7
CDR3 protein: CASSVDTGELFF; CDR3 length: 12; V gene: TRBV4-2; J gene: TRBJ2-2
CDR3 protein: CASTAGGLHEQYF; CDR3 length: 13; V gene: TRBV28; J gene: TRBJ2-7
CDR3 protein: CASSKRSGELFF; CDR3 length: 12; V gene: TRBV6-5; J gene: TRBJ2-2
CDR3 protein: CASRWIDNTDTQYF; CDR3 length: 14; V gene: TRBV12-3/TRBV12-4; J gene: TRBJ2-3
CDR3 protein: CASRTGESWGEETQYF; CDR3 length: 16; V gene: TRBV6-1; J gene: TRBJ2-5
CDR3 protein: CASSFNSANSPLHF; CDR3 length: 14; V gene: TRBV7-2; J gene: TRBJ1-6
CDR3 protein: CASSDSGQGAGYGYTF; CDR3 length: 16; V gene: TRBV12-3/TRBV12-4; J gene: TRBJ1-2
CDR3 protein: CAISGTSGLSYNEQFF; CDR3 length: 16; V gene: TRBV10-3; J gene: TRBJ2-1
CDR3 protein: CATGTSGSHEQFF; CDR3 length: 13; V gene: TRBV12-3/TRBV12-4; J gene: TRBJ2-1
CDR3 protein: CASSAQQGPTGELFF; CDR3 length: 15; V gene: TRBV7-9; J gene: TRBJ2-2
CDR3 protein: CAGVTGWYEQYF; CDR3 length: 12; V gene: TRBV21-1; J gene: TRBJ2-7
CDR3 protein: CAISKEFQETQYF; CDR3 length: 13; V gene: TRBV10-3; J gene: TRBJ2-5
CDR3 protein: CASSNRQGAFSQPQYF; CDR3 length: 16; V gene: TRBV7-6; J gene: TRBJ1-5
CDR3 protein: CTSSLVGGTGRHNEQFF; CDR3 length: 17; V gene: TRBV12-3/TRBV12-4; J gene: TRBJ2-1
CDR3 protein: CASSTPRRGNTEAFF; CDR3 length: 15; V gene: TRBV27; J gene: TRBJ1-1
CDR3 protein: CASSPTTTGGSSGANVLTF; CDR3 length: 19; V gene: TRBV12-3/TRBV12-4; J gene: TRBJ2-6
CDR3 protein: CASSQGQLNTEAFF; CDR3 length: 14; V gene: TRBV4-1; J gene: TRBJ1-1
CDR3 protein: CASSLVPIGEASGEYQETQYF; CDR3 length: 21; V gene: TRBV11-2; J gene: TRBJ2-5
CDR3 protein: CASSYDPSGGETQYF; CDR3 length: 15; V gene: TRBV6-5; J gene: TRBJ2-5
CDR3 protein: CASSKGSQGYEQYF; CDR3 length: 14; V gene: TRBV21-1; J gene: TRBJ2-7
CDR3 protein: CASRTEQVSNQPQHF; CDR3 length: 15; V gene: TRBV2; J gene: TRBJ1-5
CDR3 protein: CASTMGGMNTEAFF; CDR3 length: 14; V gene: TRBV28; J gene: TRBJ1-1
CDR3 protein: CASRLDVGTPGEQYF; CDR3 length: 15; V gene: TRBV5-1; J gene: TRBJ2-7
CDR3 protein: CASSLREGVYNEQFF; CDR3 length: 15; V gene: TRBV7-9; J gene: TRBJ2-1
CDR3 protein: CASSPQVYTEAFF; CDR3 length: 13; V gene: TRBV5-6; J gene: TRBJ1-1
CDR3 protein: CAISEFSYEQYF; CDR3 length: 12; V gene: TRBV10-3; J gene: TRBJ2-7
CDR3 protein: CASSLDNSPAYEQYF; CDR3 length: 15; V gene: TRBV5-4; J gene: TRBJ2-7
CDR3 protein: CSASSRGQRSTEAFF; CDR3 length: 15; V gene: TRBV20-1; J gene: TRBJ1-1
CDR3 protein: CASSFRTKAYYEQYF; CDR3 length: 15; V gene: TRBV6-2/TRBV6-3; J gene: TRBJ2-7
CDR3 protein: CASSLAGEGYNSPLHF; CDR3 length: 16; V gene: TRBV11-3; J gene: TRBJ1-6
CDR3 protein: CASTQGTRISNEQFF; CDR3 length: 15; V gene: TRBV7-8; J gene: TRBJ2-1
CDR3 protein: CASSLHSGQSYEQYF; CDR3 length: 15; V gene: TRBV11-2; J gene: TRBJ2-7
CDR3 protein: CATSDPRRSNQPQHF; CDR3 length: 15; V gene: TRBV24-1; J gene: TRBJ1-5
CDR3 protein: CASSFQRTSQETQYF; CDR3 length: 15; V gene: TRBV7-6; J gene: TRBJ2-5
CDR3 protein: CASSVVPSGGARKDEQFF; CDR3 length: 18; V gene: TRBV9; J gene: TRBJ2-1
CDR3 protein: CASRETASYEQYF; CDR3 length: 13; V gene: TRBV12-3/TRBV12-4; J gene: TRBJ2-7
CDR3 protein: CASSSVGGSYNEQFF; CDR3 length: 15; V gene: TRBV7-9; J gene: TRBJ2-1
CDR3 protein: CASRPTSRDPNYGYTF; CDR3 length: 16; V gene: TRBV28; J gene: TRBJ1-2
CDR3 protein: CASSLGMASGANVLTF; CDR3 length: 16; V gene: TRBV28; J gene: TRBJ2-6
CDR3 protein: CASSYSSPGANVLTF; CDR3 length: 15; V gene: TRBV6-5; J gene: TRBJ2-6
CDR3 protein: CASSLLARDTGELFF; CDR3 length: 15; V gene: TRBV7-3; J gene: TRBJ2-2
CDR3 protein: CASSLTSGVREQYF; CDR3 length: 14; V gene: TRBV28; J gene: TRBJ2-7
CDR3 protein: CASSLSWGTYNEQFF; CDR3 length: 15; V gene: TRBV5-1; J gene: TRBJ2-1
CDR3 protein: CASSLDGSASNEQFF; CDR3 length: 15; V gene: TRBV5-4; J gene: TRBJ2-1
CDR3 protein: CAIQSGGAKNIQYF; CDR3 length: 14; V gene: TRBV10-3; J gene: TRBJ2-4
CDR3 protein: CASSPGTSGHTGELFF; CDR3 length: 16; V gene: TRBV5-1; J gene: TRBJ2-2